This T cell receptor (beta chain) was captured in a study of OX40 agonist ivuxolimab in advanced cancers. Study context: Ivuxolimab, an agonistic anti-OX40 (CD134) antibody, was given to patients.

The protocol was immunoSEQ multiplex PCR, while the TCRdb copy is restricted to in-frame clones and leaves out a portion. Among 76,000 or so clones listed, about 89% were seen once. The CDR3 runs to 17 residues. Germline V lookup: CDR1 SGHNT, CDR2 YYREEE (reference sequence). Deletions cut 0 bases from V and 0 bases from J, with 14 bases between. To note about this clone: The antigen is unknown.

Overall study results and limits: Antigen specificity was not determined for the expanded peripheral T cells. Certain nonresponders additionally had low normalized T-cell clonal expansion.

The sample consisted of CD4+ or CD8+ T cells sorted from blood, taken in a trial of the OX40 agonist ivuxolimab. This clonotype was sampled from an adult with an advanced solid tumor such as melanoma, head and neck, liver or kidney cancer. The chain uses TRBV5-4 and TRBJ2-3, with no clear D. The CDR3 region has the DNA TGTGCCAGCAGCTTGGATCGGCTCCCGGCTAGCACAGATACGCAGTATTTT. The encoded protein is CASSLDRLPASTDTQYF.